This TCR beta chain is drawn from a study of cytomegalovirus exposure and HLA in healthy donors. General study points: Roughly uniform sequencing depth across donors was assumed, possibly incorrectly. Later, TCR association rates were found to vary by HLA locus, highest for DRB1 and lowest for HLA-C.

Points on this clone: The antigen is not known.

Participants comprised healthy donors of bone marrow. Germline CDR1 SNHLY, CDR2 FYNNEI. Trimming cost V 7 bases and J 4 bases, with 13 bases left between them. The CDR3 is 14 residues long. In the PCR, 60 Vbeta and 13 Jbeta primers were used. TCRdb keeps only in-frame clones here, not all; method: immunoSEQ multiplex PCR. This sample carries under 150,000 clones, 67% of them seen once, and the ten largest clones take about 8.5%. The chain has TRBV2 and TRBJ2-2; D perhaps matches TRBD1 (6 bases). The clonotype was recovered from a man aged 18 to 30 in good health and CMV-seropositive. Material: PBMCs. CDR3 in amino acids: CASNRRGPTGELFF. The CDR3 DNA reads TGTGCCAGCAACCGCAGGGGTCCCACCGGGGAGCTGTTTTTT.